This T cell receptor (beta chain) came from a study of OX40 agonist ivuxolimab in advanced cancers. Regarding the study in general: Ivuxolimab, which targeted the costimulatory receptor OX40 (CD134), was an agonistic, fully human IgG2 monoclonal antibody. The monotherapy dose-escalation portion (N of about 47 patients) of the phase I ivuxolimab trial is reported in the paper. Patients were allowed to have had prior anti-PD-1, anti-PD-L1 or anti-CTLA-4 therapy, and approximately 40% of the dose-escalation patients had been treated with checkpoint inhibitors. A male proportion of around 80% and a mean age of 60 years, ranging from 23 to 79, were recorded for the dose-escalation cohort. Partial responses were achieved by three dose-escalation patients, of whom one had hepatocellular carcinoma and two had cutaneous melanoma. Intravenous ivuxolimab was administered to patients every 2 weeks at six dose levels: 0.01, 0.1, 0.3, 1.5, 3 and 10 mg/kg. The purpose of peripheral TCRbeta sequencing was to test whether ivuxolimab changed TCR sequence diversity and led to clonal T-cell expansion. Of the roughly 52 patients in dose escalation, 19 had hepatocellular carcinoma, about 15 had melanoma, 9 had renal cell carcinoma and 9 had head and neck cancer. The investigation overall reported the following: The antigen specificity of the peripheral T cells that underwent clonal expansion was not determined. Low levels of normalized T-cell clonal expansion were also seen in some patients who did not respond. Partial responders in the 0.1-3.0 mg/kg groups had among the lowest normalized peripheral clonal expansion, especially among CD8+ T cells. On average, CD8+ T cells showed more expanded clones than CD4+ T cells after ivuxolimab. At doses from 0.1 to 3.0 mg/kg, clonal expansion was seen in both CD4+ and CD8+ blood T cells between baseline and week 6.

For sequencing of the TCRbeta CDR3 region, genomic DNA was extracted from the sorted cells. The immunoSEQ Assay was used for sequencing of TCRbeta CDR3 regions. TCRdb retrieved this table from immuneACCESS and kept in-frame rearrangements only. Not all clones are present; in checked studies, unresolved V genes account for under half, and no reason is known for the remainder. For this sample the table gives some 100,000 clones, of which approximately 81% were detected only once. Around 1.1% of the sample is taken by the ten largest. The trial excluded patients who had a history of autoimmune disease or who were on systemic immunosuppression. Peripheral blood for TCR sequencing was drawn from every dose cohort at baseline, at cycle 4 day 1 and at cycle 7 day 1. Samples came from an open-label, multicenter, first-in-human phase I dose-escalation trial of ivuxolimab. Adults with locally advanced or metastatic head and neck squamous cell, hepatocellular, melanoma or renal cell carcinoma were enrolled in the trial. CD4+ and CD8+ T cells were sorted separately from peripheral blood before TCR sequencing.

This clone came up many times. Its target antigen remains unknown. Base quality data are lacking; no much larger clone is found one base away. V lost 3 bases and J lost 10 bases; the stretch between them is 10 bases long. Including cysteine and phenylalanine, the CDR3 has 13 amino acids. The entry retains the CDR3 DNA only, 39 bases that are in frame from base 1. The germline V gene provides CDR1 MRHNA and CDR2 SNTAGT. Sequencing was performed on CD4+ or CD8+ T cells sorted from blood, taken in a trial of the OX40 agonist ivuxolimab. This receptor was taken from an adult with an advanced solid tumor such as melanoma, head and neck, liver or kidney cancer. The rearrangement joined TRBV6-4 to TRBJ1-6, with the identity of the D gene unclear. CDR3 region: CASSDQPGSPLHF. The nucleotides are TGTGCCAGCAGTGATCAGCCGGGATCACCCCTCCACTTT.